These 2 T cell receptor beta chains were sequenced from one sample in a study of T-cell memory formation after mild COVID-19. TCRdb fed the 5' RACE reads into MiXCR, producing one record per CDR3 protein. The sample has roughly 560,000 distinct CDR3 sequences, roughly 21% seen once. The sequencing sample was made of PBMCs or a T cell subset sorted from them (not recorded which). The receptors originated from an adult woman who had mild COVID-19 (a few samples of this study predate the infection). Cell type and time point are not known.

This chain joins TRBV29-1 and TRBJ2-7; perhaps TRBD1 as D (6 bases). Trimming stripped 7 bases from V and 5 bases from J, with 18 bases between. CDR3 size: 13 residues. Per germline, CDR1 SQVTM and CDR2 ANQGSEA. In nucleotides, the CDR3 is TGCAGCGCCTCTTACAGGCAGGGGAACGAGCAGTACTTC. This sequence encodes CSASYRQGNEQYF.

The V gene is TRBV20-1, the J gene TRBJ2-7; TRBD1 matches at 10 bases. The germline V gene encodes CDR1 DFQATT and CDR2 SNEGSKA (reference sequence). Trimming at V came to 1 base and at J to 4 bases, leaving 4 bases not matched to a gene. CDR3 length: 14 residues. The CDR3 coding sequence is TGCAGTGCTAGAGCGGGACAGGGGATATACGAGCAGTACTTC. Protein sequence: CSARAGQGIYEQYF.